This record looks at one T cell receptor beta chain sequence and its context. The source of the sample is a study of OX40 agonist ivuxolimab in advanced cancers. Germline assignment: CDR1 ENHRY and CDR2 SYGVKD. The V gene lost 2 bases and the J gene lost 1 base, with 11 bases spanning the gap. CDR3 length equals 15 residues. Here immunoSEQ multiplex PCR was the method, and the copy in TCRdb shows in-frame clones only, minus some. There are about 73,000 clones in the sample; more than 85% occur only once, and 8.5% to 10% lies in the top ten. The source is an adult with an advanced solid tumor such as melanoma, head and neck, liver or kidney cancer. This rearrangement joins TRBV10-3 to TRBJ1-2; tentative D call: TRBD1 (6 bases). The sequencing used CD4+ or CD8+ T cells sorted from blood, collected in a trial of the OX40 agonist ivuxolimab. The DNA for the CDR3 is TGTGCCATCAGTGAGAGGGACAACCTTAACTATGGCTACACCTTC. It specifies CAISERDNLNYGYTF.